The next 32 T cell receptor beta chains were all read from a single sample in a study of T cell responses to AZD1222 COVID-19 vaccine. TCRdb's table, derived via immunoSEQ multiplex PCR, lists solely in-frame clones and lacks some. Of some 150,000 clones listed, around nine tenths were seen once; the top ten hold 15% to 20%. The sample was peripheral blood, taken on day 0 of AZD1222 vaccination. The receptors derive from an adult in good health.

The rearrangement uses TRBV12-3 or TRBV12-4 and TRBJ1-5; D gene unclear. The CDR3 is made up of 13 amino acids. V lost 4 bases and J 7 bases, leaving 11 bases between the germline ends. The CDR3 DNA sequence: TGTGCCAGCAGTTCCGATCGTAGACAGCCCCAGCATTTT. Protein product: CASSSDRRQPQHF.

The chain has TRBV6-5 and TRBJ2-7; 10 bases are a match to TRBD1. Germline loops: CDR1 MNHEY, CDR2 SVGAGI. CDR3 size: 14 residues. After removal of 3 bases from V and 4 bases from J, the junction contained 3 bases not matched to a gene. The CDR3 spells CASSYGGQGYEQYF. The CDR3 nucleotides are TGTGCCAGCAGTTATGGGGGACAGGGGTACGAGCAGTACTTC.

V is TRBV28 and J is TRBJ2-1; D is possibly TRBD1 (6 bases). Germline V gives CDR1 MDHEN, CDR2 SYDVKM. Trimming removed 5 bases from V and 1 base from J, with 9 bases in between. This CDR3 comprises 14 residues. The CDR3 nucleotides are TGTGCCAGCAGTGACGGACAGTCCTACAATGAGCAGTTCTTC. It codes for CASSDGQSYNEQFF.

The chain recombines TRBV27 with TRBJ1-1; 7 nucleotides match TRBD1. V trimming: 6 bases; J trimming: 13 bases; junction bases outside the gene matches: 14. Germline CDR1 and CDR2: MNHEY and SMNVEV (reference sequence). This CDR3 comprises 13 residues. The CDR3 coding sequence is TGTGCCAGCAGGAAGACAGGGTCCGCCCGAGGTTTCTTT. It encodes CASRKTGSARGFF.

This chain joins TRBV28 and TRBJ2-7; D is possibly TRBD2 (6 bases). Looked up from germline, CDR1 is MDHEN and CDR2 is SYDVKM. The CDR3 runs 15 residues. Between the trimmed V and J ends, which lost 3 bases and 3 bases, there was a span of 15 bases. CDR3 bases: TGTGCCAGCAGTTTCGGAGGGAGTGGGATCTACGAGCAGTACTTC. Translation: CASSFGGSGIYEQYF.

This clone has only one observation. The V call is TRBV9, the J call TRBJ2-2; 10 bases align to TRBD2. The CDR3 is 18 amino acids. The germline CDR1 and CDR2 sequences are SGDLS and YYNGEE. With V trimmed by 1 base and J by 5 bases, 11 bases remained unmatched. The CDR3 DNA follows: TGTGCCAGCAGCGTAAGCCTAGCGGGGGCCGGGGGAACCGGGGAGCTGTTTTTT. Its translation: CASSVSLAGAGGTGELFF. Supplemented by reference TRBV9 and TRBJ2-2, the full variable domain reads DSGVTQTPKHLITATGQRVTLRCSPRSGDLSVYWYQQSLDQGLQFLIQYYNGEERAKGNILERFSAQQFPDLHSELNLSSLELGDSALYFCASSVSLAGAGGTGELFFGEGSRLTVL.

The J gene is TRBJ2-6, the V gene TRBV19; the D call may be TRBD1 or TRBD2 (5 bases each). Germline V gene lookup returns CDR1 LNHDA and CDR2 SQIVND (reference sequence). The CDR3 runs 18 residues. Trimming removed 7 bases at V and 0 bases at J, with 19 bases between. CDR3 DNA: TGTGCCAGTAAGGATTGGAGGCAGGGCTACTCTGGGGCCAACGTCCTGACTTTC. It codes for CASKDWRQGYSGANVLTF.

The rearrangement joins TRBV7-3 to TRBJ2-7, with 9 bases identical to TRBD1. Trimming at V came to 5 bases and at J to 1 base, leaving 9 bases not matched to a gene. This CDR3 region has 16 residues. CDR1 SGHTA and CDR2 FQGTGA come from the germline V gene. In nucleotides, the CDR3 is TGTGCCAGCAGCCAAGATTCCGGGACAGGGTCCTACGAGCAGTACTTC. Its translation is CASSQDSGTGSYEQYF.

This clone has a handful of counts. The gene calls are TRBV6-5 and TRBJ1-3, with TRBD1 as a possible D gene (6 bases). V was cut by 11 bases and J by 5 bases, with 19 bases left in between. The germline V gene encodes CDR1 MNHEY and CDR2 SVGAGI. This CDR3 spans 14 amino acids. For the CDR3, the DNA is TGTGCCGCTGGGGGACTAGGGGGGCGAAACACCATATATTTT. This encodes CAAGGLGGRNTIYF.

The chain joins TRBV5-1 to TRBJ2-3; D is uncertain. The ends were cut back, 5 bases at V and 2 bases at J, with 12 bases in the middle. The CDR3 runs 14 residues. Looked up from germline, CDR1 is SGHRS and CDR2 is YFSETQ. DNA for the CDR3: TGCGCCAGCAGGCCCCCGGTTCTCACAGATACGCAGTATTTT. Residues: CASRPPVLTDTQYF.

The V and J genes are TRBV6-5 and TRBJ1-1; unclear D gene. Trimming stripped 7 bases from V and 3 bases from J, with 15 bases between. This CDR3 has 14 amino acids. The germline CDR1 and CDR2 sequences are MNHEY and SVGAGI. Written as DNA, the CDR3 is TGTGCCAGCACCAGATTTTACAGTGACACTGAAGCTTTCTTT. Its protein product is CASTRFYSDTEAFF.

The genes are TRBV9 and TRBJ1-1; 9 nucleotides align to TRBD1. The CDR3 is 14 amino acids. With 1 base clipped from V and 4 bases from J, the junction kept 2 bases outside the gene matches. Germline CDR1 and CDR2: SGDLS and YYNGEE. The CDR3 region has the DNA TGTGCCAGCAGCGTAACAGGGGGCGGCACTGAAGCTTTCTTT. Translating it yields CASSVTGGGTEAFF. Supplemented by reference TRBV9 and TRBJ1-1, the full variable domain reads DSGVTQTPKHLITATGQRVTLRCSPRSGDLSVYWYQQSLDQGLQFLIQYYNGEERAKGNILERFSAQQFPDLHSELNLSSLELGDSALYFCASSVTGGGTEAFFGQGTRLTVV.

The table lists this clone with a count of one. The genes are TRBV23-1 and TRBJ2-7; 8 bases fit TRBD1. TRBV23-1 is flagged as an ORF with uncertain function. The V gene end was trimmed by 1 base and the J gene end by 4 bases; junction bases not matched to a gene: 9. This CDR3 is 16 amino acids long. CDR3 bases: TGCGCCAGCAGTCAATGGCGGTGGACAGGGATTTACGAGCAGTACTTC. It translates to CASSQWRWTGIYEQYF.

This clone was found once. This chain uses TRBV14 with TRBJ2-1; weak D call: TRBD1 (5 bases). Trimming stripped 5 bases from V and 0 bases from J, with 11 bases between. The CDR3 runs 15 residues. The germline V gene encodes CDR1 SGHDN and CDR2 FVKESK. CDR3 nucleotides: TGTGCCAGCAGCGCTCACAGGTACTCCTACAATGAGCAGTTCTTC. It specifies CASSAHRYSYNEQFF.

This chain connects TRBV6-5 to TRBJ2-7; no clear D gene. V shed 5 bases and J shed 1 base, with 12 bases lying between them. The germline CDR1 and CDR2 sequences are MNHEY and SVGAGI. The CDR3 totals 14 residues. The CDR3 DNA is TGTGCCAGCAGTACAACCGGCAGGTCCTACGAGCAGTACTTC. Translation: CASSTTGRSYEQYF.

The CDR3 coding sequence is TGTGCCAGCAGCGTAGCTTTCGAGGGTGGAGGCCAAGAGACCCAGTACTTC. This translates into CASSVAFEGGGQETQYF. The rearrangement uses TRBV9 and TRBJ2-5; D possibly corresponds to TRBD2 (5 bases). Deletions cut 0 bases from V and 1 base from J, with 16 bases between. The CDR3 extends over 17 amino acids. CDR1 and CDR2 (germline): SGDLS, YYNGEE.

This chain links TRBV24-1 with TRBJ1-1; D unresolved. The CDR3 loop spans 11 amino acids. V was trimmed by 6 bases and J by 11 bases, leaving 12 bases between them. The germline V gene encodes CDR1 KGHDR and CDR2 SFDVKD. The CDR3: CATSYGDLAFF. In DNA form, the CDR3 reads TGTGCCACCAGTTACGGGGATTTGGCTTTCTTT.

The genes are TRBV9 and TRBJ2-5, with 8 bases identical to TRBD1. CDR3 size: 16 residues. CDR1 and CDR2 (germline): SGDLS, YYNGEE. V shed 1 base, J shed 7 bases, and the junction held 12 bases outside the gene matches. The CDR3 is CASSVTQRGDRGTQYF. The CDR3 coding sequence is TGTGCCAGCAGCGTAACCCAACGTGGAGACAGGGGGACCCAGTACTTC.

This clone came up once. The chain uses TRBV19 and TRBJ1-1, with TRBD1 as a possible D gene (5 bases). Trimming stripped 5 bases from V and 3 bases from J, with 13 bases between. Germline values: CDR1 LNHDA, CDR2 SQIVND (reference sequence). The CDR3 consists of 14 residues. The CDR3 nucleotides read TGTGCCAGTAGTCAAAGTTGGGGGGACACTGAAGCTTTCTTT. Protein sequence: CASSQSWGDTEAFF.

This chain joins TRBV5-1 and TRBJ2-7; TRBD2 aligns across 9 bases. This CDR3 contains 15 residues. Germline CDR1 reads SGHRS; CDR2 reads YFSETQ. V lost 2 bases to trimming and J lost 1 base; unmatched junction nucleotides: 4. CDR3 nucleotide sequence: TGCGCCAGCAGCTTTAGCGGGAGTCGGTCCTACGAGCAGTACTTC. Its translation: CASSFSGSRSYEQYF.

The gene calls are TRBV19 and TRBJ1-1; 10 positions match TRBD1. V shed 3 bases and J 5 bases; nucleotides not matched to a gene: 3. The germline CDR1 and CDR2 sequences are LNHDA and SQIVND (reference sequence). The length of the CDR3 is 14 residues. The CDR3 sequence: CASSMGQGRTEAFF. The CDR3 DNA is TGTGCCAGTAGTATGGGACAGGGGCGGACTGAAGCTTTCTTT.

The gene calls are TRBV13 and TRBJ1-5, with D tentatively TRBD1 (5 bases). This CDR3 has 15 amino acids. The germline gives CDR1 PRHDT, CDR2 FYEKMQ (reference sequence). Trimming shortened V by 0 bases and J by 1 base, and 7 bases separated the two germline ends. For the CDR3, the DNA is TGTGCCAGCAGCTTAGGGCAGGGCAGCAATCAGCCCCAGCATTTT. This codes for CASSLGQGSNQPQHF.

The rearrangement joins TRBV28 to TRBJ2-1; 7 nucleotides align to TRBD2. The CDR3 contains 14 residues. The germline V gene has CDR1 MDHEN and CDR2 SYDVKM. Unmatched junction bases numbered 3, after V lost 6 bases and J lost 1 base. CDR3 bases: TGTGCCAGCAGAACAGCGGGGTCCTACAATGAGCAGTTCTTC. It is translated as CASRTAGSYNEQFF.

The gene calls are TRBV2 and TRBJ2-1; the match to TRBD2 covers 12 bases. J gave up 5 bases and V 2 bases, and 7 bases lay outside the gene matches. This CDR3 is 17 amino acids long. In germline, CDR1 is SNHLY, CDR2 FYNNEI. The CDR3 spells CASSERLAGALNNEQFF. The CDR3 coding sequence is TGTGCCAGCAGTGAACGACTAGCGGGGGCCCTAAACAATGAGCAGTTCTTC.

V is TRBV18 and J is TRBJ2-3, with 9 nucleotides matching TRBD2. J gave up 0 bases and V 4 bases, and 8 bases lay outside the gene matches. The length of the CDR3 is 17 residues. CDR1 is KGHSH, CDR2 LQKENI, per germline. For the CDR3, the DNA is TGTGCCAGCTCACGTGAGACTAGCGGCCTGAGCACAGATACGCAGTATTTT. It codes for CASSRETSGLSTDTQYF.

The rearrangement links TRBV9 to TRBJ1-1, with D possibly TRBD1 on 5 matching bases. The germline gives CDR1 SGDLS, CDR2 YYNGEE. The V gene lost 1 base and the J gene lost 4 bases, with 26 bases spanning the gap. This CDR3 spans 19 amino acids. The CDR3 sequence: CASSVQPDGTLALGTEAFF. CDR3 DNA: TGTGCCAGCAGCGTACAACCCGACGGGACCCTCGCCTTAGGCACTGAAGCTTTCTTT.

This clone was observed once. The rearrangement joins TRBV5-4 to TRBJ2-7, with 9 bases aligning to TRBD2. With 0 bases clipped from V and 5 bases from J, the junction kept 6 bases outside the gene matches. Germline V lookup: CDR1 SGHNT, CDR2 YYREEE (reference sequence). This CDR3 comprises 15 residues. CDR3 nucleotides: TGTGCCAGCAGCTTGGCCGGGACTAGCTTCAACGAGCAGTACTTC. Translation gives CASSLAGTSFNEQYF.

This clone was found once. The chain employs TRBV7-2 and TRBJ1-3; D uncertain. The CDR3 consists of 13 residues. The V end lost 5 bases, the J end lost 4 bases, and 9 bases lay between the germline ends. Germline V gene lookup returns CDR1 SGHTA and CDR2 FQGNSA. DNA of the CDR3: TGTGCCAGCAGCCCTTCCAGGGGAAACACCATATATTTT. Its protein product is CASSPSRGNTIYF.

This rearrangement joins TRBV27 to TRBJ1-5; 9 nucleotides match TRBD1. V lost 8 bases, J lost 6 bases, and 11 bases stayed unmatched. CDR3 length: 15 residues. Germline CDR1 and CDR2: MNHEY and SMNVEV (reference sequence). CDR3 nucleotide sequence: TGTGCCAGCTCCTCCCGGGACAGGGACCTTCAGCCCCAGCATTTT. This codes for CASSSRDRDLQPQHF.

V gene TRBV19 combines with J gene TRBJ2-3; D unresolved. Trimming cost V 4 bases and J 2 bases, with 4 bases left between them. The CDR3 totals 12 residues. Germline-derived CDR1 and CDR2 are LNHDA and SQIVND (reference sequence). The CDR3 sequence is CASSTVTDTQYF. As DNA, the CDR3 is TGTGCCAGTAGTACAGTCACAGATACGCAGTATTTT. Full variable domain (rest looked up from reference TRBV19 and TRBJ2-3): DGGITQSPKYLFRKEGQNVTLSCEQNLNHDAMYWYRQDPGQGLRLIYYSQIVNDFQKGDIAEGYSVSREKKESFPLTVTSAQKNPTAFYLCASSTVTDTQYFGPGTRLTVL.

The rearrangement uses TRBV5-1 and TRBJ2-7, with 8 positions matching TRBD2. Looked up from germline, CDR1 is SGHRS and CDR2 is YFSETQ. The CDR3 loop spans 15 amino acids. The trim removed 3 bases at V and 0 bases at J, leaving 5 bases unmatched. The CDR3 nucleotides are TGCGCCAGCAGCTGGGCGGGGGGAAGCTCCTACGAGCAGTACTTC. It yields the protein CASSWAGGSSYEQYF.

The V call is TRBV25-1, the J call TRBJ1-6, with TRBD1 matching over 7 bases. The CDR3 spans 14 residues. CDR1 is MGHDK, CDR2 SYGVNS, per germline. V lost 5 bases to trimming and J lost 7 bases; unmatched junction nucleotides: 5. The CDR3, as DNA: TGTGCCAGCAGTCGGGACAGTAAAAATTCACCCCTCCACTTT. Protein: CASSRDSKNSPLHF. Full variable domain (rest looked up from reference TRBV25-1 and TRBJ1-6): EADIYQTPRYLVIGTGKKITLECSQTMGHDKMYWYQQDPGMELHLIHYSYGVNSTEKGDLSSESTVSRIRTEHFPLTLESARPSHTSQYLCASSRDSKNSPLHFGNGTRLTVT.